This entry describes one TCR beta chain. Amplification used 60 Vbeta primers and 13 Jbeta primers. As originally analysed: About 10 million shared chains were among the approximately 80 million unique TCR beta chains that a later analysis counted. Measured with immunoSEQ multiplex PCR; TCRdb has only the in-frame clones, and not every one. The V and J calls and clone size come from that table; D and trimming were worked out from the DNA. The sample has roughly 150,000 clones; approximately 80% are singletons. V was clipped by 0 bases and J by 4 bases, with 19 bases between them. CDR1 and CDR2 (germline): LNHNV, YYDKDF (reference sequence). The CDR3 is made up of 18 amino acids. These data originate in a study of cytomegalovirus exposure and HLA in healthy donors.

The sequence was obtained from a woman aged 40 to 50 in good health and CMV-seronegative. The chain has TRBV15 and TRBJ2-1; D might be TRBD2 (6 bases). Sequenced input: PBMCs. The CDR3 DNA sequence: TGTGCCACCAGCAGAGACTGGTACGCGATGGGGGGTTACAATGAGCAGTTCTTC. Translating gives CATSRDWYAMGGYNEQFF.